What follows is one TCR beta chain and its context. Its antigen is still unknown. TCRdb ran MiXCR on the 5' RACE reads and lists one entry per CDR3 protein. There are 600,000 to 800,000 distinct CDR3 sequences in the sample; approximately 22% occur only once, and roughly 4% lies in the top ten. The data were taken from a study of identical twins. Study-wide results and limits: Out-of-frame alpha sequences shared by twins showed excess low generation probability.

Only healthy Caucasians were enrolled as donors. The data were also submitted as part of a second study, on T cells expressing NK-cell markers.

The sample comprised PBMCs. This TCR was sampled from a woman aged 18-29 years in good health.

The CDR3 sequence is CASSYGMGYNEQFF. In DNA, the CDR3 is TGTGCCAGCAGCTACGGCATGGGCTACAATGAGCAGTTCTTC. V is TRBV11-2 and J is TRBJ2-1, with D hard to call. Germline V gene sequence: CDR1 SGHAT, CDR2 FQNNGV. The CDR3 has 14 amino acids. Trimming took off 4 bases at V and 3 bases at J, with 10 bases between the two ends.